This T cell receptor beta chain was observed in a study of cytomegalovirus exposure and HLA in healthy donors. Study results and limitations: The authors listed over 150 TCR beta chains as cytomegalovirus-associated. Certain indistinguishable V segments, among them TRBV6-2 and TRBV6-3, were excluded. Roughly even sequencing depth across donors was the assumption behind the presence/absence analyses.

Primers included in the PCR were 60 Vbeta and 13 Jbeta primers. Profiled with immunoSEQ multiplex PCR; TCRdb holds only in-frame clones, not every one. Among approximately 54,000 clones listed, roughly 84% were seen once. Details on this clone: Its antigen is unidentified.

This CDR3 is built from 19 residues. Germline CDR1 and CDR2: LNHNV and YYDKDF (reference sequence). V gave up 2 bases and J gave up 1 base; unmatched junction bases: 16. This receptor was taken from a woman between 18 and 30 years old in good health and CMV-seronegative. The rearrangement joins TRBV15 to TRBJ2-7; 8 bases map to TRBD2. Sequencing input: PBMCs. CDR3 region: CATSRRRGATGGPSYEQYF. The CDR3 DNA reads TGTGCCACCAGCAGAAGGAGGGGGGCGACGGGAGGGCCTTCCTACGAGCAGTACTTC.